Listed here is a single TCR beta chain. The record originates from a study of monozygotic twins with inflammatory bowel disease. CDR3 length: 11 amino acids. Germline V gene sequence: CDR1 WSHSY, CDR2 SAAADI. TCRdb reprocessed the 5' RACE reads and keeps a single row for each CDR3 protein, giving no DNA. This sample's clone table lists some 190,000 distinct CDR3 sequences. The TCR originated in a human donor with ulcerative colitis or Crohn's disease, or a healthy co-twin of an affected twin (not recorded which). The chain couples TRBV10-2 to TRBJ2-7. The specimen sequenced was blood. CDR3 protein: CASSEGFGQYF.